The entry that follows covers one T cell receptor beta chain sequence. The data originate from a study of a mutant IDH1 vaccine in newly diagnosed glioma. Time point meaning: baseline, week 1 (first vaccination visit). Treatment described: pre-vaccination baseline after standard-of-care therapy. The germline V gene encodes CDR1 SQVTM and CDR2 ANQGSEA. The CDR3 runs 14 residues. With 6 bases removed from V and 3 bases from J, the gap between germline ends came to 16 bases. This table comes from immunoSEQ multiplex PCR, and its TCRdb copy is limited to in-frame clones, with some not included. The sample lists over 80,000 clones, roughly 90% occurring once.

The specimen comprised PBMCs, sampled from a glioma patient treated with radiotherapy, temozolomide or both. The V and J genes are TRBV29-1 and TRBJ2-3, with D perhaps TRBD1 (9 bases). This receptor was obtained from a woman aged 50 to 60 with glioma. In DNA form, the CDR3 reads TGCAGCGTGGGACAGGGCGGGAGGACAGATACGCAGTATTTT. Its protein is CSVGQGGRTDTQYF.